The next 24 T cell receptor beta chains were all read from a single sample in a study of early T cells in non-severe SARS-CoV-2 infection. Using its own MiXCR run on the 5' RACE reads, TCRdb lists one record per CDR3 protein. The sample has some 62,000 distinct CDR3 sequences; 7.5% to 9% are singletons. The sample here was whole blood, taken at baseline. These TCRs come from an adult who was a healthcare worker with PCR-confirmed SARS-CoV-2 infection or an uninfected control (not recorded which).

This clonotype was observed many times. This rearrangement joins TRBV6-6 to TRBJ2-7; 8 bases agree with TRBD1. CDR1 is MNHNY, CDR2 SVGAGI, per germline (reference sequence). The CDR3 is made up of 16 amino acids. J was trimmed by 4 bases and V by 4 bases; bases with no gene match: 12. The CDR3 bases are TGTGCCAGCAGTTTCCTACAGGGGGTGAATTTATACGAGCAGTACTTC. This sequence encodes CASSFLQGVNLYEQYF.

This clonotype was seen a handful of times. The chain combines TRBV27 with TRBJ2-5; TRBD2 aligns across 7 bases. V lost 2 bases to trimming and J lost 4 bases; unmatched junction nucleotides: 4. The CDR3 spans 14 residues. The germline V gene has CDR1 MNHEY and CDR2 SMNVEV (reference sequence). For the CDR3, the DNA is TGTGCCAGCAGTTTAGGGGGGGGGGGAGAGACCCAGTACTTC. Its protein product is CASSLGGGGETQYF.

This clonotype was found a few times. This chain connects TRBV6-5 to TRBJ2-3; TRBD1 agrees at 8 bases. V shed 0 bases and J 4 bases; nucleotides not matched to a gene: 9. Germline V CDR1 and CDR2: MNHEY, SVGAGI. The CDR3 covers 17 residues. DNA for the CDR3: TGTGCCAGCAGTTACTCGATCGGCAGGGGGCCCTCAGATACGCAGTATTTT. Encoded protein: CASSYSIGRGPSDTQYF.

This clonotype was picked up a small number of times. This sequence joins TRBV6-1 and TRBJ1-3; D not certain. This CDR3 is built from 15 residues. Deletions cut 0 bases from V and 0 bases from J, with 6 bases between. Looked up from germline, CDR1 is MNHNS and CDR2 is SASEGT. CDR3 in DNA: TGTGCCAGCAGTGAAGCACAGAGCTCTGGAAACACCATATATTTT. This gives the protein CASSEAQSSGNTIYF.

This clonotype was seen many times. V usage is TRBV2 and J usage is TRBJ1-1, with D maybe TRBD1 (6 bases). V was pared by 5 bases and J by 5 bases, with 15 bases between. The CDR3 runs to 14 residues. CDR1 is SNHLY and CDR2 is FYNNEI in the germline V gene. The CDR3 loop reads CASSLGAGRTEAFF. DNA of the CDR3: TGTGCCAGCAGTCTGGGGGCAGGGAGGACTGAAGCTTTCTTT.

This clonotype occurred a few times. The chain recombines TRBV29-1 with TRBJ2-7; D may match TRBD1 or TRBD2 (5 bases each). With 8 bases removed from V and 4 bases from J, the gap between germline ends came to 24 bases. The CDR3 is 15 amino acids. Germline CDR1 is SQVTM and CDR2 is ANQGSEA. The CDR3 coding sequence is TGCAGCTCCTTCGGGGCGGTCGGAGAGGGATACGAGCAGTACTTC. This encodes CSSFGAVGEGYEQYF.

Many counts were recorded for this clonotype. This sequence joins TRBV7-3 and TRBJ2-3; D not certain. The CDR3 consists of 13 residues. The V gene's germline CDR1 is SGHTA and CDR2 FQGTGA. V lost 4 bases, J lost 10 bases, and 15 bases lay in between. The CDR3 DNA follows: TGTGCCAGCAGCTCAGACTCCCTGGCGCCGCAGTATTTT. Its translation is CASSSDSLAPQYF.

This clonotype has a handful of counts. The chain is built from TRBV2 and TRBJ1-2, with D perhaps TRBD1 (5 bases). The CDR3 loop spans 14 amino acids. The V gene lost 7 bases and the J gene lost 0 bases, with 12 bases spanning the gap. Germline V gene data show CDR1 as SNHLY and CDR2 as FYNNEI. CDR3 in DNA: TGTGCCAGCAACCCCGGGGGATCTAACTATGGCTACACCTTC. Translated: CASNPGGSNYGYTF.

This clonotype was seen at least ten times. The chain employs TRBV12-3 or TRBV12-4 and TRBJ2-6, with a weak D call TRBD2 (6 bases). Trimming removed 6 bases at V and 0 bases at J, with 15 bases between. The CDR3 is made up of 17 amino acids. Here the CDR3 DNA reads TGTGCCAGCAGACCACTGGGGGGTTCCTCTGGGGCCAACGTCCTGACTTTC. The encoded protein is CASRPLGGSSGANVLTF.

This clonotype was seen more than once but under ten times. The chain recombines TRBV30 with TRBJ2-6; possibly TRBD1 or TRBD2 for D (5 bases each). The CDR3 contains 18 residues. Trimming stripped 6 bases from V and 0 bases from J, with 21 bases between. Looked up from germline, CDR1 is GTSNPN and CDR2 is SVGIG (reference sequence). The CDR3 DNA follows: TGTGCCTGCCAGTGTCAAGGACGGGGCAGCTCTGGGGCCAACGTCCTGACTTTC. Protein: CACQCQGRGSSGANVLTF.

This clonotype showed up many times. The chain has TRBV12-3 or TRBV12-4 and TRBJ2-1; no clear D. The CDR3 spans 14 residues. Trimming shortened V by 0 bases and J by 3 bases, and 6 bases separated the two germline ends. The DNA of the CDR3 is TGTGCCAGCAGTTTAGCGGGTATCTACAATGAGCAGTTCTTC. This translates into CASSLAGIYNEQFF.

This chain's CDR3 is CASSPTSGRSDTQYF. CDR3 sequence (DNA): TGTGCCAGCAGCCCTACTAGCGGGAGATCAGATACGCAGTATTTT. This chain uses TRBV9 with TRBJ2-3; 11 positions agree with TRBD2. This CDR3 spans 15 amino acids. Germline CDR1 SGDLS, CDR2 YYNGEE. The V segment lost 4 bases and the J segment 4 bases; nucleotides outside the gene matches: 5.

This chain joins TRBV5-1 and TRBJ2-3, with 10 bases aligning to TRBD2. This CDR3 has 17 amino acids. The germline gives CDR1 SGHRS, CDR2 YFSETQ. V lost 4 bases, J lost 2 bases, and 10 bases stayed unmatched. The CDR3: CASSEDRLAGVTDTQYF. The CDR3 region has the DNA TGCGCCAGCAGCGAGGACCGGCTAGCGGGAGTCACAGATACGCAGTATTTT.

This clonotype was counted at least ten times. This chain uses TRBV20-1 with TRBJ2-2, with TRBD2 matching over 11 bases. This CDR3 is built from 16 residues. Germline CDR1 is DFQATT and CDR2 is SNEGSKA (reference sequence). Germline trimming cut 2 bases from V and 7 bases from J; bases unmatched to any gene: 9. The CDR3 reads CSARKTSGSRGGELFF. In DNA, the CDR3 is TGCAGTGCTAGAAAAACTAGCGGGAGTAGAGGCGGGGAGCTGTTTTTT.

This clonotype was recorded at least ten times. The chain has TRBV24-1 and TRBJ1-2; TRBD1 is a possible D gene (6 bases). Trimming removed 4 bases from V and 7 bases from J, with 21 bases in between. The CDR3 consists of 16 residues. In germline, CDR1 is KGHDR, CDR2 SFDVKD. CDR3 bases: TGTGCCACCAGTGACCCAGAAAAGGGGGAGCTCTTTGGCTACACCTTC. The encoded protein is CATSDPEKGELFGYTF.

This CDR3 is CATSREDRAAQPQHF. DNA of the CDR3: TGTGCCACCAGCAGAGAGGACAGGGCTGCCCAGCCCCAGCATTTT. V gene TRBV15 combines with J gene TRBJ1-5; 8 positions agree with TRBD1. Trimming took 0 bases from V and 7 from J; bases not matched to a gene: 5. The CDR3 totals 15 residues. Germline loops: CDR1 LNHNV, CDR2 YYDKDF (reference sequence).

This clonotype was recorded at least ten times. The CDR3 here is CASSPDPYEQYF. CDR3 bases: TGTGCCAGCTCACCCGACCCCTACGAGCAGTACTTC. The chain joins TRBV18 to TRBJ2-7; D unclear. CDR1 is KGHSH and CDR2 is LQKENI in the germline V gene. CDR3 length: 12 residues. V was pared by 3 bases and J by 2 bases, with 5 bases between.

This clonotype was seen only a few times. Here the CDR3 DNA reads TGTGCCAGCAGCTACTTTGACAGGGTGAATTCACCCCTCCACTTT. Its translation: CASSYFDRVNSPLHF. The V call is TRBV5-4, the J call TRBJ1-6; 7 nucleotides line up with TRBD1. The V segment lost 3 bases and the J segment 7 bases; nucleotides outside the gene matches: 7. This CDR3 is 15 amino acids long. The germline gives CDR1 SGHNT, CDR2 YYREEE (reference sequence). Full variable domain (outside the CDR3, taken from reference TRBV5-4 and TRBJ1-6): ETGVTQSPTHLIKTRGQQVTLRCSSQSGHNTVSWYQQALGQGPQFIFQYYREEENGRGNFPPRFSGLQFPNYSSELNVNALELDDSALYLCASSYFDRVNSPLHFGNGTRLTVT.

The rearrangement uses TRBV20-1 and TRBJ2-7; 7 positions match TRBD1. The junction had 6 bases not matched to a gene; V was cut back by 6 bases and J by 4 bases. Germline CDR1 DFQATT, CDR2 SNEGSKA (reference sequence). The CDR3 is made up of 12 amino acids. In DNA form, the CDR3 reads TGCAGTGCCGCGACAGGGACATACGAGCAGTACTTC. Encoded protein: CSAATGTYEQYF.

This clonotype was seen repeatedly, ten times or more. CDR3: CASSPGGGNTIYF. Here the CDR3 DNA reads TGCGCCAGCAGCCCAGGGGGCGGAAACACCATATATTTT. This chain links TRBV5-1 with TRBJ1-3; 8 positions agree with TRBD1. With 4 bases clipped from V and 4 bases from J, the junction kept 1 base outside the gene matches. The germline V gene has CDR1 SGHRS and CDR2 YFSETQ. The CDR3 sequence is 13 residues long.

This clonotype came up a few times. The chain is built from TRBV19 and TRBJ2-1, with a possible D match to TRBD2 (5 bases). The CDR3 covers 14 residues. Trimming stripped 7 bases from V and 9 bases from J, with 19 bases between. Germline values: CDR1 LNHDA, CDR2 SQIVND (reference sequence). In nucleotides, the CDR3 is TGTGCCAGTAACGAACGCCTCGGGGTGGGTGAGCAGTTCTTC. Translated: CASNERLGVGEQFF.

This clonotype was observed a handful of times. The V call is TRBV20-1, the J call TRBJ2-5; possible D gene TRBD1, 6 bases. Trimming stripped 8 bases from V and 2 bases from J, with 18 bases between. CDR1 is DFQATT, CDR2 SNEGSKA, per germline (reference sequence). The CDR3 is 14 residues long. The CDR3 coding sequence is TGCAGTACAATCCGGGACAAAGTGCAAGAGACCCAGTACTTC. Translated: CSTIRDKVQETQYF.

The sample holds a few counts of this clonotype. The J gene is TRBJ2-1, the V gene TRBV20-1; 11 bases agree with TRBD2. CDR3 length: 14 amino acids. J was trimmed by 3 bases and V by 5 bases; bases with no gene match: 3. Germline V gene sequence: CDR1 DFQATT, CDR2 SNEGSKA (reference sequence). CDR3 amino acids: CSAAGTSGYNEQFF. The CDR3 region has the DNA TGCAGTGCTGCCGGGACTAGCGGCTACAATGAGCAGTTCTTC.

This clonotype came up many times. V usage is TRBV10-3 and J usage is TRBJ2-3; D tentatively fits TRBD1 or TRBD2 (5 bases each). The germline CDR1 and CDR2 sequences are ENHRY and SYGVKD. This CDR3 contains 14 residues. Trimming removed 2 bases at V and 9 bases at J, with 15 bases between. In DNA, the CDR3 is TGTGCCATCAGTGAGCGGGACCCACGGGAAACGCAGTATTTT. It codes for CAISERDPRETQYF.